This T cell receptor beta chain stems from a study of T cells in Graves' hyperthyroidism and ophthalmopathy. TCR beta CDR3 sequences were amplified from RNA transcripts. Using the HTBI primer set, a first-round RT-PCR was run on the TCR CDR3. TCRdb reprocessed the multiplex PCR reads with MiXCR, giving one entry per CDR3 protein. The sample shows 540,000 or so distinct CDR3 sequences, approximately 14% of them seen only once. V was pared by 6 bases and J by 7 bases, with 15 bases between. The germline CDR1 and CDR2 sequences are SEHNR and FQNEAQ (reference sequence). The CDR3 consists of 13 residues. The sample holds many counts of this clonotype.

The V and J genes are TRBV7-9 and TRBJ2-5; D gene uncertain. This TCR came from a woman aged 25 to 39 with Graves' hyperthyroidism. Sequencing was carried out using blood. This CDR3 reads CASRFGSPGTQYF. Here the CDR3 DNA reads TGTGCCAGCAGATTCGGGTCACCTGGGACCCAGTACTTC.